The next 11 T cell receptor beta chains were all read from a single sample in a study of cytomegalovirus exposure and HLA in healthy donors. The PCR employed 60 Vbeta primers together with 13 Jbeta primers. Libraries were prepared by immunoSEQ multiplex PCR; TCRdb keeps only in-frame clonotypes and omits some of them. Of some 150,000 clones in the sample, about 60% were seen once. The sample taken for sequencing was PBMCs. The receptors come from a woman aged 60-75 years in good health and CMV-seropositive.

The V call is TRBV18, the J call TRBJ2-7; possibly TRBD2 for D (5 bases). Germline values: CDR1 KGHSH, CDR2 LQKENI. CDR3 length equals 14 residues. Trimming stripped 3 bases from V and 5 bases from J, with 14 bases between. CDR3 nucleotides: TGTGCCAGCTCACCCCCCGACGGGAAGGACGAGCAGTACTTC. It encodes CASSPPDGKDEQYF.

CDR3 sequence reads: CASSPEAENTEAFF. CDR3 nucleotides: TGTGCCAGCAGTCCCGAAGCCGAGAACACTGAAGCTTTCTTT. The rearrangement joins TRBV6-4 to TRBJ1-1; no reliable D call. V lost 5 bases and J lost 1, with 11 bases in between. The CDR3 is 14 residues long. The germline V gene has CDR1 MRHNA and CDR2 SNTAGT.

The J gene is TRBJ2-5, the V gene TRBV30; 13 bases match TRBD2. The CDR3 has 14 residues. The V gene end was trimmed by 8 bases and the J gene end by 4 bases; junction bases not matched to a gene: 7. Looked up from germline, CDR1 is GTSNPN and CDR2 is SVGIG (reference sequence). As DNA, the CDR3 is TGTGCCGGAAGGGGACTAGCGGGAACAGAGACCCAGTACTTC. Its translation is CAGRGLAGTETQYF.

This clone occurred a few times. The chain links TRBV4-1 to TRBJ2-1; TRBD1 aligns across 7 bases. Germline CDR1 and CDR2: MGHRA and YSYEKL. The V and J ends lost 2 bases and 4 bases, in that order; junction bases with no gene match: 5. The CDR3 runs 15 residues. CDR3: CASSQQGVTYNEQFF. The CDR3 coding sequence is TGCGCCAGCAGCCAACAGGGGGTGACTTACAATGAGCAGTTCTTC.

The V gene is TRBV2, the J gene TRBJ2-5, with TRBD1 matching over 7 bases. The J call could be wrong; TRBJ2-7 is a better fit for the DNA end. Germline V gives CDR1 SNHLY, CDR2 FYNNEI. The CDR3 contains 15 residues. CDR3: CASSASQGRSYEQYF. CDR3 in DNA: TGTGCCAGCAGTGCGTCACAGGGGCGATCCTACGAGCAGTACTTC.

The chain couples TRBV28 to TRBJ2-7, with 7 bases matching TRBD1. V lost 7 bases and J lost 1; bases outside the gene matches: 7. The CDR3 totals 14 residues. The germline CDR1 and CDR2 sequences are MDHEN and SYDVKM. The CDR3: CASTQGVRSYEQYF. CDR3 bases: TGTGCCAGCACCCAGGGGGTTCGGTCCTACGAGCAGTACTTC.

This clone appeared once. This sequence joins TRBV4-2 and TRBJ2-1; 16 positions agree with TRBD2. Germline CDR1 is LGHNA and CDR2 is YNFKEQ. The CDR3 is 17 residues long. V dropped 3 bases and J dropped 6; count of bases not matched to a gene: 5. CDR3 region: CASSHMGLAGGGNEQFF. CDR3 nucleotides: TGTGCCAGCAGCCATATGGGACTAGCGGGAGGGGGCAATGAGCAGTTCTTC.

In this sample, this clone turned up once. The chain links TRBV7-3 to TRBJ2-1; D may be TRBD1 (5 bases). The length of the CDR3 is 13 residues. V shed 7 bases and J shed 0 bases, with 7 bases lying between them. CDR1 is SGHTA, CDR2 FQGTGA, per germline. For the CDR3, the DNA is TGTGCCAGCACCGACAGCTCCTACAATGAGCAGTTCTTC. Translation gives CASTDSSYNEQFF.

The chain has TRBV2 and TRBJ2-4; TRBD1 aligns across 8 bases. V was clipped by 7 bases and J by 0 bases; unmatched bases: 11. The V gene's germline CDR1 is SNHLY and CDR2 FYNNEI. The CDR3 is 17 amino acids. Written as DNA, the CDR3 is TGTGCCAGCAAGGACAGGGAAGATTTCTTAGCCAAAAACATTCAGTACTTC. Translated: CASKDREDFLAKNIQYF. The full variable domain, in which reference TRBV2 and TRBJ2-4 provide the parts outside the CDR3, is EPEVTQTPSHQVTQMGQEVILRCVPISNHLYFYWYRQILGQKVEFLVSFYNNEISEKSEIFDDQFSVERPDGSNFTLKIRSTKLEDSAMYFCASKDREDFLAKNIQYFGAGTRLSVL.

This sequence joins TRBV30 and TRBJ1-2; D possibly corresponds to TRBD1 (6 bases). The germline V gene encodes CDR1 GTSNPN and CDR2 SVGIG (reference sequence). The CDR3 sequence is 13 residues long. Trimming shortened V by 4 bases and J by 3 bases, and 12 bases separated the two germline ends. The CDR3 reads CAWTGGRYYGYTF. CDR3 DNA sequence: TGTGCCTGGACGGGGGGCAGGTACTATGGCTACACCTTC.

A single count supports this clone. The V gene is TRBV7-9, the J gene TRBJ2-3; 11 bases agree with TRBD1. This CDR3 has 15 residues. Germline CDR1 and CDR2: SEHNR and FQNEAQ (reference sequence). J was trimmed by 3 bases and V by 6 bases; bases with no gene match: 5. CDR3 sequence (DNA): TGTGCCAGCAGAAGGGACAGGGGGAGAACAGATACGCAGTATTTT. This gives the protein CASRRDRGRTDTQYF.